The TCR beta chain described here comes from a study of Graves' ophthalmopathy and Graves' hyperthyroidism. Study results and limitations: Blood also carried most expanded thyroid clonotypes exceeding 0.001 frequency.

CDR3 size: 15 residues. From germline, CDR1 is GTSNPN and CDR2 SVGIG (reference sequence). Losses at the gene ends were 4 bases for V and 1 base for J; bases not matched to a gene: 6. Clinical symptoms, serum thyroxine, TRAb, thyroid ultrasound and orbital computed tomography formed the basis of diagnosis. The PBMCs had their origin in 7.5 to 10 ml of fresh peripheral blood. Scientists amplified the TCR beta CDR3 regions from RNA transcripts. HTBI primers were employed in first-round RT-PCR, then a second-round multiplex PCR followed. One entry per CDR3 protein results from TCRdb running MiXCR on the multiplex PCR reads. The repertoire holds 350,000 to 450,000 distinct CDR3 sequences, with over 20% as singletons. As for this clonotype: Its antigen is as yet unknown. The conserved final phenylalanine or tryptophan is absent from the CDR3, which likely points to a read error.

This chain uses TRBV30 with TRBJ2-7, with 11 bases identical to TRBD2. This TCR came from a woman under 30 with stable Graves' hyperthyroidism. Material: peripheral blood. CDR3 sequence: CAWMGTSGRSYEQYL. CDR3 sequence (DNA): TGTGCCTGGATGGGTACTAGCGGGAGATCCTACGAGCAGTACCTC.